These 7 T cell receptor beta chains originate from one sample sequenced in a study of blood T cells in healthy people across ages. The use of a sample-barcoded 5' primer and a J-beta primer mix characterized a second PCR of about 7 to 12 cycles. A single record per CDR3 protein comes from TCRdb applying MiXCR to the 5' RACE reads. Of just over 1 million distinct CDR3 sequences in the sample, 40% to 50% are singletons; the top ten hold around 18%. What was sequenced was blood. The receptors shown here come from a woman aged 60-70 years in good health.

This clonotype was seen more than once but under ten times. The chain has TRBV11-2 and TRBJ2-3; no reliable D call. Germline V gene lookup returns CDR1 SGHAT and CDR2 FQNNGV. The V gene lost 7 bases and the J gene lost 0 bases, with 11 bases spanning the gap. CDR3 size: 14 residues. This CDR3 reads CASTQAGSTDTQYF. The CDR3 DNA follows: TGTGCCAGCACCCAGGCTGGGAGCACAGATACGCAGTATTTT.

This clonotype has a handful of counts. V and J are TRBV28 and TRBJ1-2; D remains ambiguous. The CDR3 is 12 residues long. CDR1 MDHEN and CDR2 SYDVKM come from the germline V gene. V was trimmed by 5 bases and J by 8 bases, leaving 12 bases between them. The CDR3 DNA follows: TGTGCCAGCAGTGTACCGGGTGGAGGCTACACCTTC. It codes for CASSVPGGGYTF.

This clonotype was seen more than once but under ten times. The V and J genes are TRBV29-1 and TRBJ2-7, with 7 bases lining up with TRBD1. CDR3 length: 14 amino acids. The germline gives CDR1 SQVTM, CDR2 ANQGSEA. Trimming took 7 bases from V and 7 from J; bases not matched to a gene: 16. CDR3 sequence (DNA): TGCAGCGCACGAGAGGGACAGCGAACTGGGGAGCAGTACTTC. It yields the protein CSAREGQRTGEQYF.

This chain links TRBV20-1 with TRBJ2-5, with D unresolved. The length of the CDR3 is 11 residues. Between the trimmed V and J ends, which lost 6 bases and 6 bases, there was a span of 11 bases. Germline CDR1 is DFQATT and CDR2 is SNEGSKA (reference sequence). The CDR3 DNA sequence: TGCAGTGCCGATTGGGGAAAGACCCAGTACTTC. As protein: CSADWGKTQYF.

V and J are TRBV21-1 and TRBJ1-6; the D call in the table, TRBD1, was not verified against the DNA. TRBV21-1 is listed as a pseudogene. The CDR3 loop spans 17 amino acids. The CDR3: CASSKPQDRGNNSPLHF. CDR3 coding DNA: TGTGCCAGCAGCAAGCCCCAGGACAGGGGAAATAATTCACCCCTCCACTTT.

Comments on this clonotype: The junction does not match germline at one end; this may be a read error. This chain uses TRBV11-2 with TRBJ2-7; TRBD2 agrees at 12 bases. The CDR3 runs to 15 residues. Germline lookup yields CDR1 SGHAT and CDR2 FQNNGV. The CDR3 DNA sequence: TGTGTCAGCAGGTCGACTAGCGGGAGTTGGTACGAGCAGTACTTC. Translation gives CVSRSTSGSWYEQYF.

The chain has TRBV27 and TRBJ2-4, with D possibly matching TRBD2 (5 bases). The J call may be wrong; the DNA end is better matched by TRBJ2-5. Per the germline V gene, CDR1 is MNHEY and CDR2 is SMNVEV (reference sequence). The CDR3 is made up of 15 amino acids. The CDR3 nucleotides read TGTGCCAGCAGTCCCCTATACGGGATCAAGGAGACCCAGTACTTC. Protein sequence: CASSPLYGIKETQYF.